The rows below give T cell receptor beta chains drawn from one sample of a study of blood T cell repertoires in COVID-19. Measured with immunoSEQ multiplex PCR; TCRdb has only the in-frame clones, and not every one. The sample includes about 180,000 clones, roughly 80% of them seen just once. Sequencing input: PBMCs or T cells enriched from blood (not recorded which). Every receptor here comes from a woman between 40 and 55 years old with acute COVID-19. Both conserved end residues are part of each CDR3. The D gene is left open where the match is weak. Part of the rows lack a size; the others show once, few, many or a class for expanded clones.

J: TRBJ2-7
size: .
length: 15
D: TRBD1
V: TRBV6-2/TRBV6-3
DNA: TGTGCCAGCAGCACCTCCCGGGACAGACCCTACGAGCAGTACTTC
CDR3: CASSTSRDRPYEQYF

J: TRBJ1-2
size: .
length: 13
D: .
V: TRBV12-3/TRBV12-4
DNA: TGTGCCAGCAGTTTGACTGTACAATATGGCTACACCTTC
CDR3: CASSLTVQYGYTF

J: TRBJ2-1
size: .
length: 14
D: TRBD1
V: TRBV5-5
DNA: TGTGCCAGCAGCCCCACGACAGGGTTGGGTGAGCAGTTCTTC
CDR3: CASSPTTGLGEQFF

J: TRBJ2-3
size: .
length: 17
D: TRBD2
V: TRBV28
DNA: TGTGCCAGCAGTCCTAGACTAGCGGGAGGCTATTTGGATACGCAGTATTTT
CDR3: CASSPRLAGGYLDTQYF

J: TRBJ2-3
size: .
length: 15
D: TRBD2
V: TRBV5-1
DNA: TGCGCCAGCAGTCGAAGCGGGAGGAGGGAAGATACGCAGTATTTT
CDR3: CASSRSGRREDTQYF

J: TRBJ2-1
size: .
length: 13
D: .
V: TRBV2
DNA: TGTGCCAGCCAGGGGCAGCCCTACAATGAGCAGTTCTTC
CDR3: CASQGQPYNEQFF

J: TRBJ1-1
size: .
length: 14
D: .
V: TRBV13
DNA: TGTGCCAGCAGCGAGGAGGGGGGGAGCACTGAAGCTTTCTTT
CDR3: CASSEEGGSTEAFF

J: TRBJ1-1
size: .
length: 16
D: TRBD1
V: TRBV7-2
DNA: TGTGCCAGCAGCCACCCCACAGGGGGGCTGAACACTGAAGCTTTCTTT
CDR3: CASSHPTGGLNTEAFF

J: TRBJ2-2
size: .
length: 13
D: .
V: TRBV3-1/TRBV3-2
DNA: TGTGCCAGCGGGCTTGCCGGATCTGGGGAGCTGTTTTTT
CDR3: CASGLAGSGELFF

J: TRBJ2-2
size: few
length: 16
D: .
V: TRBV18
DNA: TGTGCCAGCTCCCCGCGGACAGGACTAAATACCGGGGAGCTGTTTTTT
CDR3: CASSPRTGLNTGELFF

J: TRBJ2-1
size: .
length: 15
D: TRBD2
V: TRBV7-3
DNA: TGTGCCAGCAGCTTATCCCGAGCGGGAGCCGTTGAGCAGTTCTTC
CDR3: CASSLSRAGAVEQFF

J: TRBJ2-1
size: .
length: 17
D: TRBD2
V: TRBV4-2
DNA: TGTGCCAGCAGCCAAGATCGGACTAGCGGGACCTACAATGAGCAGTTCTTC
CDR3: CASSQDRTSGTYNEQFF

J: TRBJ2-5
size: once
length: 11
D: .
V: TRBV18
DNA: TGTGCCAGCTCACCTCAGGAGACCCAGTACTTC
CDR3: CASSPQETQYF

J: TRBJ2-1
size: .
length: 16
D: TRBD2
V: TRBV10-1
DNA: TGCGCCAGTAAATCCCTACAGCGGGAGATGAACAATGAGCAGTTCTTC
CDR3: CASKSLQREMNNEQFF

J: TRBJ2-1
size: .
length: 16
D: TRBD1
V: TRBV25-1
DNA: TGTGCCAGCAGCTTGGGCGGGACAGGGATACTTAATGAGCAGTTCTTC
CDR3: CASSLGGTGILNEQFF

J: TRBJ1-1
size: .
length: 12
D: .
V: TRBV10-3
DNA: TGTGCCATCAGTCACAGCAACACTGAAGCTTTCTTT
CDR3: CAISHSNTEAFF

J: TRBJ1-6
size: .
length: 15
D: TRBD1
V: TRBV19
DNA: TGTGCCAGTAGTATCCCCGGGACAGGGTATTCACCCCTCCACTTT
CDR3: CASSIPGTGYSPLHF

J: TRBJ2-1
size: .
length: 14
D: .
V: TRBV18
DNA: TGTGCCAGCTCACCATCCGGGATGGGGAATGAGCAGTTCTTC
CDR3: CASSPSGMGNEQFF

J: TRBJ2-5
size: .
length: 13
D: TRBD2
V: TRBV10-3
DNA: TGTGCCATCAGGGGAGGGCCTGGGGAGACCCAGTACTTC
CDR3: CAIRGGPGETQYF

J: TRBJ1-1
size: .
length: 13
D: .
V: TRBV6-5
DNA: TGTGCCAGCAACGGGGGGATGAACACTGAAGCTTTCTTT
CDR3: CASNGGMNTEAFF

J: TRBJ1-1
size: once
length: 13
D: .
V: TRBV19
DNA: TGTGCCAGTAGTACGTGGCAGAACACTGAAGCTTTCTTT
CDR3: CASSTWQNTEAFF

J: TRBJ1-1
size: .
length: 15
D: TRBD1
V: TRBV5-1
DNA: TGCGCCAGCAGCGACTCCAAAACAGGGGGGACTGAAGCTTTCTTT
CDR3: CASSDSKTGGTEAFF